The sequence of this T cell receptor (beta chain) was determined in a study of T cells after yellow fever vaccination. At the level of the study: In the case of low-cell-number fractions, SMART-Seq v4 Ultra Low Input was used for preparation.

The authors made TCR cDNA by 5'RACE template switching, adding a universal primer site and UMIs. In TCRdb, the 5' RACE reads were re-called with MiXCR into one record per CDR3 protein. The table lists about 330,000 distinct CDR3 sequences, roughly 3.9% of them singletons. To note about this clonotype: Its antigen is currently unknown.

Findings of the study overall: Across the CD4 and CD8 compartments, a small share of clonotypes was present in both. Weaker overall, the secondary response nonetheless peaked faster (day 5 versus 15).

The length of the CDR3 is 16 residues. V gave up 7 bases and J gave up 0 bases, with 16 bases separating them. The sequence derives from a man aged 18 to 35 who received the YFV17D yellow fever vaccine. The sample here was PBMCs, taken 5 days after the yellow fever booster vaccination. The J gene is TRBJ1-3, the V gene TRBV12-3 or TRBV12-4; no clear D gene. The CDR3 coding sequence is TGTGCCAGCAAAAGGGCGTGGGGATTCTCTGGAAACACCATATATTTT. It is translated as CASKRAWGFSGNTIYF.